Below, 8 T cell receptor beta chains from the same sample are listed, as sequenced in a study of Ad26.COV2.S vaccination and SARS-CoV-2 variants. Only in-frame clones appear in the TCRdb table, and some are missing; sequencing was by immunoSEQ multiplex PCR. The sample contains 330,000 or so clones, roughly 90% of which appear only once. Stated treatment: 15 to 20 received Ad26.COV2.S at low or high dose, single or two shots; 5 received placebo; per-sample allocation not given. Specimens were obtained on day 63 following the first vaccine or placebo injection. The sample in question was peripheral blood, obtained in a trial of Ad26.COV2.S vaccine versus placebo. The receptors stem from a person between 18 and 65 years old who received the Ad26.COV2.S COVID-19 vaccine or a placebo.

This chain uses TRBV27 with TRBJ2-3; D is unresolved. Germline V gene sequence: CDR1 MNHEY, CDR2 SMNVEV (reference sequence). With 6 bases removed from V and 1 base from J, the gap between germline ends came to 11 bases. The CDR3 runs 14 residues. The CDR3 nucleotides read TGTGCCAGCAGCCTGAATGGACGCACAGATACGCAGTATTTT. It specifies CASSLNGRTDTQYF.

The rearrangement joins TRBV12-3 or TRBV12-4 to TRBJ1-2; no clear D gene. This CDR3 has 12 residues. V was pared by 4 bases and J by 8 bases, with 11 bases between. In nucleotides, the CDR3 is TGTGCCAGCAGTTACTCGCAAAAGGGCTACACCTTC. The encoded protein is CASSYSQKGYTF.

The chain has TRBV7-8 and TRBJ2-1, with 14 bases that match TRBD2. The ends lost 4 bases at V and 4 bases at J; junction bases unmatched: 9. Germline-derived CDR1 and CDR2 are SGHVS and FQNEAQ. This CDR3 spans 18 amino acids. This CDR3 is CASSSWTSGRSYYNEQFF. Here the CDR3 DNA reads TGTGCCAGCAGCTCCTGGACTAGCGGGAGGTCCTATTACAATGAGCAGTTCTTC.

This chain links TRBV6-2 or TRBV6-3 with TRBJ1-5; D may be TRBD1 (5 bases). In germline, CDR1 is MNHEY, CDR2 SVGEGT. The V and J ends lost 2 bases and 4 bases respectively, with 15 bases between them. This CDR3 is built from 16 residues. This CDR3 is CASSYGWDAHNQPQHF. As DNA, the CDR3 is TGTGCCAGCAGTTACGGGTGGGACGCGCATAATCAGCCCCAGCATTTT.

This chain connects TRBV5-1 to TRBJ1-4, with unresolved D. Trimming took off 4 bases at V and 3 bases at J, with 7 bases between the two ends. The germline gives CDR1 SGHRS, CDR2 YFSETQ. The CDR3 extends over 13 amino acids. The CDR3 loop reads CASSPGANEKLFF. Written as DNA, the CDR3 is TGCGCCAGCAGCCCGGGTGCTAATGAAAAACTGTTTTTT. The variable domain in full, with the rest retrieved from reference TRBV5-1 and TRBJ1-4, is KAGVTQTPRYLIKTRGQQVTLSCSPISGHRSVSWYQQTPGQGLQFLFEYFSETQRNKGNFPGRFSGRQFSNSRSEMNVSTLELGDSALYLCASSPGANEKLFFGSGTQLSVL.

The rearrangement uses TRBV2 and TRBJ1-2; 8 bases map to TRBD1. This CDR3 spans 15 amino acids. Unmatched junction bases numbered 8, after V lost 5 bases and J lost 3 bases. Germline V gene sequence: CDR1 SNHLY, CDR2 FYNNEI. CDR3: CASSSQGGEDYGYTF. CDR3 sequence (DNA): TGTGCCAGCAGTTCACAGGGGGGAGAGGACTATGGCTACACCTTC. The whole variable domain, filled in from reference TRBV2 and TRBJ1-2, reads EPEVTQTPSHQVTQMGQEVILRCVPISNHLYFYWYRQILGQKVEFLVSFYNNEISEKSEIFDDQFSVERPDGSNFTLKIRSTKLEDSAMYFCASSSQGGEDYGYTFGSGTRLTVV.

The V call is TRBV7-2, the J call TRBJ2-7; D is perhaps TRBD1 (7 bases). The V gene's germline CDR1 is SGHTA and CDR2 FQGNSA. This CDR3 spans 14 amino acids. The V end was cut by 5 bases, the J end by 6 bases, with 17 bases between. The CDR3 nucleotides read TGTGCCAGCAGCCCGACAGGGAGGAAAATCGAGCAGTACTTC. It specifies CASSPTGRKIEQYF.

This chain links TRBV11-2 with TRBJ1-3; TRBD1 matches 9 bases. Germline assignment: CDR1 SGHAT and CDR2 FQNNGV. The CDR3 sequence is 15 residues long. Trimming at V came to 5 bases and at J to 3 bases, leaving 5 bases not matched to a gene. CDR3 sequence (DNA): TGTGCCAGCAGCCCCGGGGACAGGGATGGAAACACCATATATTTT. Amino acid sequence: CASSPGDRDGNTIYF.